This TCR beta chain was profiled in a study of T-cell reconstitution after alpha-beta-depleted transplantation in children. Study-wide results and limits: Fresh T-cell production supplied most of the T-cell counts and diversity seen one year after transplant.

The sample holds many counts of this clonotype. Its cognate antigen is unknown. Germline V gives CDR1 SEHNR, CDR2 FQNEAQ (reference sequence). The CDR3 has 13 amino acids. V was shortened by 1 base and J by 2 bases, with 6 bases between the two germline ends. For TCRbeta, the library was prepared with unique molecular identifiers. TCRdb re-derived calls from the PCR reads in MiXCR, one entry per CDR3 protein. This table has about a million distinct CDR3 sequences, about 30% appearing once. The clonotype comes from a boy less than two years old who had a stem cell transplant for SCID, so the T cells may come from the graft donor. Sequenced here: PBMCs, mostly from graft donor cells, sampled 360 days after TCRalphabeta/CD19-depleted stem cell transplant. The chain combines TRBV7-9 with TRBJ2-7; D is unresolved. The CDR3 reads CASSLDGTYEQYF. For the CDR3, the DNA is TGTGCCAGCAGCTTAGACGGAACCTACGAGCAGTACTTC.